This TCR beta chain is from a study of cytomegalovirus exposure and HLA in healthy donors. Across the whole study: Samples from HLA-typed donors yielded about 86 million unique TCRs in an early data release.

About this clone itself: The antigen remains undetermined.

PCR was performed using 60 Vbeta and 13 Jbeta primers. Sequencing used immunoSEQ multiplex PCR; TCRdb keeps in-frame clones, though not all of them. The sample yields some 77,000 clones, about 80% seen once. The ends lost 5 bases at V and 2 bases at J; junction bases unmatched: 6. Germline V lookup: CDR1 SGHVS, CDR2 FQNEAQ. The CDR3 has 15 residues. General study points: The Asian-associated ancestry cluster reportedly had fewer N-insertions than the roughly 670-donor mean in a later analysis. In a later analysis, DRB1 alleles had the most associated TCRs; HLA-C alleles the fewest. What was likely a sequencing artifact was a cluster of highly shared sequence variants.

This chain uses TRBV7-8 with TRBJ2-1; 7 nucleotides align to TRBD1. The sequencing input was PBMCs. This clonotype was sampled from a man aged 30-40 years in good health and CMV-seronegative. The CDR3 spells CASSPTGVTYNEQFF. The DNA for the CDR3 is TGTGCCAGCAGCCCCACAGGGGTTACCTACAATGAGCAGTTCTTC. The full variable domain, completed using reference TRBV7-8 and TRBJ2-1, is GAGVSQSPRYKVAKRGQDVALRCDPISGHVSLFWYQQALGQGPEFLTYFQNEAQLDKSGLPSDRFFAERPEGSVSTLKIQRTQQEDSAVYLCASSPTGVTYNEQFFGPGTRLTVL.